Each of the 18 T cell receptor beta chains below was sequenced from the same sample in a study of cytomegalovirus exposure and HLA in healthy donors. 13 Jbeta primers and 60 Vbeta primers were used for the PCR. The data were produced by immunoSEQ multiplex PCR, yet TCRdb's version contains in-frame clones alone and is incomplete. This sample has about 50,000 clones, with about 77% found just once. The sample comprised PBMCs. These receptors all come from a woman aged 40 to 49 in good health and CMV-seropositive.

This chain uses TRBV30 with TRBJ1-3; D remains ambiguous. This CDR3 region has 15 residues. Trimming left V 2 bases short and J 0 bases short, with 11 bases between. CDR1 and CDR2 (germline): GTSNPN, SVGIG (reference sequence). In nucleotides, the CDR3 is TGTGCCTGGAGTCCCTCAACAGTCTCTGGAAACACCATATATTTT. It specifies CAWSPSTVSGNTIYF.

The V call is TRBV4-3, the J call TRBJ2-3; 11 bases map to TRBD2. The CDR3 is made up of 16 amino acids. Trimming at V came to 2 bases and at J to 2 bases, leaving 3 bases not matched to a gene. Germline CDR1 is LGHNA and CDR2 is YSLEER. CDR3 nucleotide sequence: TGCGCCAGCAGCCAACTAGCGGGGGGCCTCACAGATACGCAGTATTTT. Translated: CASSQLAGGLTDTQYF.

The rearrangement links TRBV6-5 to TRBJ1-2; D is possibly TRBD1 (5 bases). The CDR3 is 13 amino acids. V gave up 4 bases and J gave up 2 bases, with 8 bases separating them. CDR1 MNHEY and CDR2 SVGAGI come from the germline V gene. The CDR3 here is CASSLDKNYGYTF. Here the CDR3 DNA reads TGTGCCAGCAGTTTGGACAAGAACTATGGCTACACCTTC.

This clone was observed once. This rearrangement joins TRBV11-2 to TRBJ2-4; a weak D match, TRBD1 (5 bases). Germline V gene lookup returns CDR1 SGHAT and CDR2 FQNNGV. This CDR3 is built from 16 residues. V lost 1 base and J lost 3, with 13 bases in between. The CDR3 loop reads CASSLGAGLHKNIQYF. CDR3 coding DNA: TGTGCCAGCAGCTTAGGTGCAGGGCTCCACAAAAACATTCAGTACTTC.

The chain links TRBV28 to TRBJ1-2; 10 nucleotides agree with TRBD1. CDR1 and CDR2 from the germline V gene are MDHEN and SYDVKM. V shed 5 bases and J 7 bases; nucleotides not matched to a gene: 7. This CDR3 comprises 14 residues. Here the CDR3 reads CASSISTGGIGYTF. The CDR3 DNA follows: TGTGCCAGCAGTATATCGACAGGGGGCATTGGCTACACCTTC.

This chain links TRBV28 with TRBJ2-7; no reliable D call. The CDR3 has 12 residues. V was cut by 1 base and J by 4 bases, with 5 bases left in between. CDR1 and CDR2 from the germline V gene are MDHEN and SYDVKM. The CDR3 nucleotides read TGTGCCAGCAGTTTATCCTCTTACGAGCAGTACTTC. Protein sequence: CASSLSSYEQYF.

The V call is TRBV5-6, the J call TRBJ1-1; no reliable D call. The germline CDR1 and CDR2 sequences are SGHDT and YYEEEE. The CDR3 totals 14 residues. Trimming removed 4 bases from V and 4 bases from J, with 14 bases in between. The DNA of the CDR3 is TGTGCCAGCAGCCATGACAAGGTGGGCACTGAAGCTTTCTTT. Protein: CASSHDKVGTEAFF.

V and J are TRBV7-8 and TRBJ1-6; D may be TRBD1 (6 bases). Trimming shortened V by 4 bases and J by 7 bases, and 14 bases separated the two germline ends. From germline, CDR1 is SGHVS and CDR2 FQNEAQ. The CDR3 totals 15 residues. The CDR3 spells CASSSPGGENSPLHF. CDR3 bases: TGTGCCAGCAGCTCGCCGGGGGGCGAGAATTCACCCCTCCACTTT.

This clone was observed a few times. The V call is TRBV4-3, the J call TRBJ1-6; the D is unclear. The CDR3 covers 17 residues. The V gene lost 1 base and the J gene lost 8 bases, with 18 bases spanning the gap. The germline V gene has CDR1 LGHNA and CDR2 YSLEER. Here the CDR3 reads CASSQALNLWGDSPLHF. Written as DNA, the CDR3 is TGCGCCAGCAGCCAAGCCTTAAATTTGTGGGGAGATTCACCCCTCCACTTT.

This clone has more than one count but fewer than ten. The CDR3 DNA sequence: TGTGCCGGGGCGGTTTTAACCTACGAGCAGTACTTC. It specifies CAGAVLTYEQYF. The rearrangement joins TRBV2 to TRBJ2-7; weak D call: TRBD1 (5 bases). The CDR3 has 12 residues. Trimming removed 11 bases from V and 2 bases from J, with 13 bases in between. The germline gives CDR1 SNHLY, CDR2 FYNNEI.

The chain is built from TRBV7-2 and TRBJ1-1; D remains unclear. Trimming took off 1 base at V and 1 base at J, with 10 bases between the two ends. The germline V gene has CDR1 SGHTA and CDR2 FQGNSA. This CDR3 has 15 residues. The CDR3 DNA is TGTGCCAGCAGCTTAGTGCCCGGTCAGAACACTGAAGCTTTCTTT. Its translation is CASSLVPGQNTEAFF.

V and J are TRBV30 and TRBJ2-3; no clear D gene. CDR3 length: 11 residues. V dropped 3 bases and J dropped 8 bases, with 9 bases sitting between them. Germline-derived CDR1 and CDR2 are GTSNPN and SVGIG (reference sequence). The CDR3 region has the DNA TGTGCCTGGAGGTTAGAGCCTACGCAGTATTTT. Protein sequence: CAWRLEPTQYF.

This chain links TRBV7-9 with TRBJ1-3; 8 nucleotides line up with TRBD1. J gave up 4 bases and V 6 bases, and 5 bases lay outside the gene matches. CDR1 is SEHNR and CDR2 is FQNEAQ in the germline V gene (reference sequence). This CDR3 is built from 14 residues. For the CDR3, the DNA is TGTGCCAGCAGTTCGACAGGGGCCGGAAACACCATATATTTT. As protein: CASSSTGAGNTIYF.

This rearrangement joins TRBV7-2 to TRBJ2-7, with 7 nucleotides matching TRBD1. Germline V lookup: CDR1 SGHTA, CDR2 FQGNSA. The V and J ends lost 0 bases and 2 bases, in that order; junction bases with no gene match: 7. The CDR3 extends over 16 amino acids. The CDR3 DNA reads TGTGCCAGCAGCTTAGCGCACCGAGGGGGCGCCTACGAGCAGTACTTC. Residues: CASSLAHRGGAYEQYF.

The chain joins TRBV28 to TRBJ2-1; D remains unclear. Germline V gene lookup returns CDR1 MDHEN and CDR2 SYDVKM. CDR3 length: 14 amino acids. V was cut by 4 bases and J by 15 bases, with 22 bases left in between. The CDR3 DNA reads TGTGCCAGCAGTTCCCCGCCCCTTCCTGTCACACCGTTCTTC. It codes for CASSSPPLPVTPFF.

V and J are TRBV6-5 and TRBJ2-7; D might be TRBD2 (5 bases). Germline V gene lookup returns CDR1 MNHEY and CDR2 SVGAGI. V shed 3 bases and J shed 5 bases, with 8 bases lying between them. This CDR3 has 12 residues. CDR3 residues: CASSYSGDEQYF. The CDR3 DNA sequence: TGTGCCAGCAGTTATTCCGGGGACGAGCAGTACTTC.

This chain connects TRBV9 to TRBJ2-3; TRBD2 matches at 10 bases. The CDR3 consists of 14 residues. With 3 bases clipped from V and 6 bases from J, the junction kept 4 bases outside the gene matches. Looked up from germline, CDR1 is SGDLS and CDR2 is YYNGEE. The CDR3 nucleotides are TGTGCCAGCAGCGGGACTAGCGGTAAGGATACGCAGTATTTT. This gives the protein CASSGTSGKDTQYF.

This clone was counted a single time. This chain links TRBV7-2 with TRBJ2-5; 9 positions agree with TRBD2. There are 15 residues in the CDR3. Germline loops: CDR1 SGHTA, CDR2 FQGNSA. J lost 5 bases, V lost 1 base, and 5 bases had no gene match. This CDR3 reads CASSLGRGGRETQYF. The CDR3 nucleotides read TGTGCCAGCAGCTTAGGGCGGGGGGGCAGGGAGACCCAGTACTTC.